This is a list of T cell receptor beta chains from one sample in a study of post-analysis software for immune sequencing data. TCRdb itself ran the PCR reads through MiXCR, one entry per CDR3 protein. The sample yields roughly 600,000 distinct CDR3 sequences, 44% seen once. The sequenced sample was blood. The receptors originated from a girl aged 5 to 17 with multiple sclerosis. Both conserved end residues are trimmed from each CDR3. Size tells how often a clone was seen (once, few, many) or the class of an expanded clone, and some rows leave it out.

clone size,CDR3 length,V gene,CDR3 protein
.,12,TRBV10-3,AISGFKGPNEQF
.,12,TRBV20-1,SAPYASTAGELF
.,13,TRBV4-1,ASSGGAPVNTEAF
many,13,TRBV24-1,AAAGTSSGANVLT
many,12,TRBV5-1,ASSPGTDNSPLH
.,11,TRBV20-1,SAWGNYQETQY
.,14,TRBV4-2,ASSQESGRASNEQF
.,12,TRBV12-3/TRBV12-4,ASSFTGSFNEQY
few,15,TRBV27,ASSLFAGILYNSPLH
.,17,TRBV12-3/TRBV12-4,ASSPKEGGGLAGYNEQY
.,13,TRBV4-2,ASSQAGQTTDTQY
few,9,TRBV6-2/TRBV6-3,ASSWRDIQY
many,13,TRBV6-1,ASRTTTGGVDTQY
few,11,TRBV6-1,ASRAGGKAEQY
many,12,TRBV7-8,ASSLRSSYNEQF
.,13,TRBV5-1,ASSPTGQLQETQY
few,9,TRBV7-9,ASSPVYEQY
few,12,TRBV29-1,SVATGETLDTQY
.,13,TRBV11-2,ASSPMGAVNYGYT
.,13,TRBV3-1,ASSQGFLAKNIQY
.,11,TRBV7-9,ASSPAGGPEAF
few,12,TRBV20-1,SAGTSGAQETQY
.,15,TRBV3-1,ASSRRSWLEAYNEQF
.,11,TRBV20-1,SARGTGGHGYT
once,14,TRBV20-1,SARLGGTGDTDTQY
few,14,TRBV29-1,SVDHIGQARADTQY
.,13,TRBV4-1,ASSQDPRPQGGYT
.,9,TRBV12-3/TRBV12-4,AGSRIYEQF
.,9,TRBV12-3/TRBV12-4,ASSFVDTRY
many,10,TRBV12-3/TRBV12-4,ASSPATDTQY
.,13,TRBV29-1,SVEDLRDRDYEQY
.,10,TRBV20-1,SASGGRTGTF